Below, 24 T cell receptor beta chains from the same sample are listed, as sequenced in a study of cytomegalovirus exposure and HLA in healthy donors. Vbeta (60) and Jbeta (13) primers were used in the PCR. This table comes from immunoSEQ multiplex PCR, and its TCRdb copy is limited to in-frame clones, with some not included. This table holds roughly 160,000 clones, 65% to 85% found once. Sequencing was carried out using PBMCs. These receptors originate from a woman in her forties or fifties in good health and CMV-seropositive.

This chain links TRBV5-1 with TRBJ2-2; D is undetermined. There are 13 residues in the CDR3. From germline, CDR1 is SGHRS and CDR2 YFSETQ. V lost 4 bases, J lost 3 bases, and 7 bases lay in between. The chain's CDR3 is CASSLAYTGELFF. In DNA form, the CDR3 reads TGCGCCAGCAGCCTGGCGTACACCGGGGAGCTGTTTTTT.

This clone was observed a single time. The chain combines TRBV10-2 with TRBJ2-3; no firm D call. Germline CDR1 reads WSHSY; CDR2 reads SAAADI. Trimming took 4 bases from V and 3 from J, leaving 2 bases between them. There are 11 residues in the CDR3. CDR3 DNA: TGCGCCAGCAGTGTAACAGATACGCAGTATTTT. This codes for CASSVTDTQYF.

This clone was seen only once. This rearrangement joins TRBV5-1 to TRBJ2-1; a possible D gene is TRBD1 (7 bases). The CDR3 runs 15 residues. The V end lost 7 bases, the J end lost 4 bases, and 18 bases lay between the germline ends. Germline V gene sequence: CDR1 SGHRS, CDR2 YFSETQ. CDR3 coding DNA: TGCGCCAGCGGCCCCCAGGGGGGCGCTTACAATGAGCAGTTCTTC. It encodes CASGPQGGAYNEQFF. Combining the CDR3 with reference TRBV5-1 and TRBJ2-1 gives the whole variable domain KAGVTQTPRYLIKTRGQQVTLSCSPISGHRSVSWYQQTPGQGLQFLFEYFSETQRNKGNFPGRFSGRQFSNSRSEMNVSTLELGDSALYLCASGPQGGAYNEQFFGPGTRLTVL.

The CDR3 coding sequence is TGTGCCAGTATCGGGTTGGGAACTAATGAAAAACTGTTTTTT. It codes for CASIGLGTNEKLFF. The chain couples TRBV19 to TRBJ1-4; D call uncertain. Deletions cut 7 bases from V and 1 base from J, with 10 bases between. Germline V lookup: CDR1 LNHDA, CDR2 SQIVND (reference sequence). The length of the CDR3 is 14 residues.

The chain is built from TRBV4-3 and TRBJ2-5; 7 bases align to TRBD2. The CDR3 spans 15 residues. J was trimmed by 5 bases and V by 4 bases; bases with no gene match: 10. CDR1 LGHNA and CDR2 YSLEER come from the germline V gene. The CDR3 sequence is CASSRLSGAGETQYF. The CDR3 nucleotides read TGCGCCAGCAGCCGCCTCAGCGGAGCGGGGGAGACCCAGTACTTC.

This clone has only a few counts. The chain links TRBV9 to TRBJ2-7; D gene uncertain. This CDR3 has 14 amino acids. V gave up 3 bases and J gave up 6 bases, with 16 bases separating them. CDR1 SGDLS and CDR2 YYNGEE come from the germline V gene. CDR3: CASSEVGSQGEQYF. The CDR3 region has the DNA TGTGCCAGCAGCGAGGTCGGTAGCCAAGGCGAGCAGTACTTC.

The V and J genes are TRBV18 and TRBJ1-1; no firm D call. Trimming removed 2 bases from V and 1 base from J, with 11 bases in between. Germline CDR1 is KGHSH and CDR2 is LQKENI. The CDR3 runs 15 residues. The CDR3 sequence: CASSPYVQENTEAFF. CDR3 coding DNA: TGTGCCAGCTCACCATATGTCCAGGAGAACACTGAAGCTTTCTTT. Full variable domain (missing parts from reference TRBV18 and TRBJ1-1): NAGVMQNPRHLVRRRGQEARLRCSPMKGHSHVYWYRQLPEEGLKFMVYLQKENIIDESGMPKERFSAEFPKEGPSILRIQQVVRGDSAAYFCASSPYVQENTEAFFGQGTRLTVV.

The CDR3 loop is CASSLGQYYGYTF. The CDR3 DNA follows: TGTGCCAGCAGCTTGGGACAGTACTATGGCTACACCTTC. This sequence joins TRBV7-9 and TRBJ1-2, with 7 bases identical to TRBD1. Unmatched junction bases numbered 1, after V lost 3 bases and J lost 3 bases. The CDR3 runs to 13 residues. CDR1 and CDR2 from the germline V gene are SEHNR and FQNEAQ (reference sequence).

About this clone itself: Other DNA sequences in this sample translate to the same CDR3. V usage is TRBV6-1 and J usage is TRBJ2-7; 7 nucleotides align to TRBD1. Germline CDR1 is MNHNS and CDR2 is SASEGT. The CDR3 spans 13 residues. V was clipped by 2 bases and J by 5 bases; unmatched bases: 3. Here the CDR3 DNA reads TGTGCCAGCAGTGAAACAGGGGTTGACGAGCAGTACTTC. Protein: CASSETGVDEQYF.

The chain carries TRBV19 and TRBJ2-7; D remains ambiguous. Germline CDR1 and CDR2: LNHDA and SQIVND (reference sequence). The CDR3 has 13 residues. The V and J ends lost 6 bases and 3 bases respectively, with 12 bases between them. For the CDR3, the DNA is TGTGCCAGTAGCCCCTCCGGTTACTACGAGCAGTACTTC. It translates to CASSPSGYYEQYF.

The V and J genes are TRBV30 and TRBJ1-4; 9 bases are a match to TRBD1. The CDR3 sequence is 15 residues long. V dropped 3 bases and J dropped 3; count of bases not matched to a gene: 5. The germline V gene encodes CDR1 GTSNPN and CDR2 SVGIG (reference sequence). CDR3 in DNA: TGTGCCTGGAGCGAGACAGGGGGGGCTAATGAAAAACTGTTTTTT. It encodes CAWSETGGANEKLFF.

This clone was counted between two and nine times. This chain links TRBV30 with TRBJ2-1; 8 positions agree with TRBD1. The ends lost 3 bases at V and 5 bases at J; junction bases unmatched: 12. This CDR3 region has 16 residues. Germline V lookup: CDR1 GTSNPN, CDR2 SVGIG (reference sequence). Here the CDR3 reads CAWSQIGQGGHNEQFF. The CDR3, as DNA: TGTGCCTGGAGCCAGATCGGACAGGGTGGCCACAATGAGCAGTTCTTC. Based on the CDR3 plus reference TRBV30 and TRBJ2-1, the full variable domain is SQTIHQWPATLVQPVGSPLSLECTVEGTSNPNLYWYRQAAGRGLQLLFYSVGIGQISSEVPQNLSASRPQDRQFILSSKKLLLSDSGFYLCAWSQIGQGGHNEQFFGPGTRLTVL.

This sequence joins TRBV5-6 and TRBJ1-5, with no clear D. V dropped 0 bases and J dropped 5 bases, with 12 bases sitting between them. Germline CDR1 SGHDT, CDR2 YYEEEE. The CDR3 is 15 residues long. The CDR3 sequence is CASSLGNYRDQPQHF. The CDR3 region has the DNA TGTGCCAGCAGCTTGGGTAATTACAGAGATCAGCCCCAGCATTTT.

V and J are TRBV30 and TRBJ1-1; TRBD1 matches at 8 bases. The V segment lost 3 bases and the J segment 2 bases; nucleotides outside the gene matches: 8. Germline V gives CDR1 GTSNPN, CDR2 SVGIG (reference sequence). This CDR3 has 15 amino acids. The CDR3 reads CAWSALGTGNTEAFF. The CDR3 coding sequence is TGTGCCTGGAGCGCTTTAGGGACAGGAAACACTGAAGCTTTCTTT.

Note on this clone: An end of the junction differs from the germline gene, which may be a read error. Other DNA sequences within the sample encode an identical CDR3. The chain recombines TRBV6-1 with TRBJ1-5; 9 bases are shared with TRBD1. CDR1 and CDR2 (germline): MNHNS, SASEGT. There are 15 residues in the CDR3. CDR3 protein: CASRRGTGRDQPQHF. The CDR3 nucleotides are TGTGCCAGCAGGAGGGGGACAGGGAGAGATCAACCCCAGCATTTT.

This chain uses TRBV18 with TRBJ1-4; D is uncertain. Between the trimmed V and J ends, which lost 1 base and 6 bases, there was a span of 6 bases. This CDR3 comprises 13 residues. Germline-derived CDR1 and CDR2 are KGHSH and LQKENI. The CDR3 bases are TGTGCCAGCTCACCACAACAGTATGAAAAACTGTTTTTT. This codes for CASSPQQYEKLFF.

The V and J genes are TRBV28 and TRBJ2-7; D is unresolved. Germline V gene data show CDR1 as MDHEN and CDR2 as SYDVKM. V was pared by 5 bases and J by 0 bases, with 11 bases between. The length of the CDR3 is 14 residues. The CDR3 reads CASSEVTGSYEQYF. In DNA form, the CDR3 reads TGTGCCAGCAGTGAAGTGACTGGCTCCTACGAGCAGTACTTC.

In DNA form, the CDR3 reads TGTGCCAGCTCACCACGCCGGGACAGCCCCTACGAGCAGTACTTC. Translated, it gives CASSPRRDSPYEQYF. The V and J genes are TRBV18 and TRBJ2-7, with TRBD1 matching 7 bases. With V trimmed by 1 base and J by 2 bases, 5 bases remained unmatched. This CDR3 contains 15 residues. CDR1 and CDR2 (germline): KGHSH, LQKENI. The full variable domain, its missing parts supplied by reference TRBV18 and TRBJ2-7, is NAGVMQNPRHLVRRRGQEARLRCSPMKGHSHVYWYRQLPEEGLKFMVYLQKENIIDESGMPKERFSAEFPKEGPSILRIQQVVRGDSAAYFCASSPRRDSPYEQYFGPGTRLTVT.

V gene TRBV6-4 combines with J gene TRBJ2-1; 7 bases match TRBD1. The CDR3 runs 14 residues. The junction had 5 bases not matched to a gene; V was cut back by 0 bases and J by 9 bases. Germline values: CDR1 MRHNA, CDR2 SNTAGT. The CDR3 coding sequence is TGTGCCAGCAGTGACTCGACAGGGTCTACTGAGCAGTTCTTC. Translating it yields CASSDSTGSTEQFF.

This clone has only a few counts. The CDR3 protein is CASSFRDTYEQYF. The DNA for the CDR3 is TGTGCCAGCAGCTTTAGGGACACCTACGAGCAGTACTTC. The V and J genes are TRBV7-2 and TRBJ2-7; D perhaps matches TRBD1 (6 bases). This CDR3 has 13 residues. Trimming removed 3 bases at V and 2 bases at J, with 8 bases between. Per the germline V gene, CDR1 is SGHTA and CDR2 is FQGNSA. Full variable domain (remainder filled in from reference TRBV7-2 and TRBJ2-7): GAGVSQSPSNKVTEKGKDVELRCDPISGHTALYWYRQSLGQGLEFLIYFQGNSAPDKSGLPSDRFSAERTGGSVSTLTIQRTQQEDSAVYLCASSFRDTYEQYFGPGTRLTVT.

This clone showed up just a few times. The rearrangement joins TRBV25-1 to TRBJ1-5, with 7 bases aligning to TRBD1. Germline trimming cut 8 bases from V and 3 bases from J; bases unmatched to any gene: 4. The CDR3 is 13 amino acids. Germline V gene lookup returns CDR1 MGHDK and CDR2 SYGVNS. CDR3 bases: TGTGCCAGCCGACAGGGCAACAATCAGCCCCAGCATTTT. Protein sequence: CASRQGNNQPQHF.

The V gene is TRBV19, the J gene TRBJ1-2; tentative D call: TRBD1 (6 bases). The CDR3 extends over 15 amino acids. CDR1 is LNHDA and CDR2 is SQIVND in the germline V gene (reference sequence). Trimming took 1 base from V and 0 from J, leaving 9 bases between them. The CDR3 here is CASSIGAGANYGYTF. The CDR3 DNA reads as TGTGCCAGTAGTATAGGGGCAGGGGCTAACTATGGCTACACCTTC.

This clone was detected once. Germline and junction disagree at one end, which may indicate a read error. The sample has other DNA sequences that encode this CDR3 too. The chain links TRBV4-1 to TRBJ1-1; 10 bases are shared with TRBD1. This CDR3 is 15 amino acids long. Germline CDR1 reads MGHRA; CDR2 reads YSYEKL. The DNA for the CDR3 is TGCGCCAGCAGCCCATCGGACAGGGGGAACACTGAAGCTTTTTTT. Encoded protein: CASSPSDRGNTEAFF.

This rearrangement joins TRBV5-1 to TRBJ2-7, with 10 bases lining up with TRBD1. V trimming: 0 bases; J trimming: 2 bases; junction bases outside the gene matches: 2. Germline values: CDR1 SGHRS, CDR2 YFSETQ. The CDR3 runs to 15 residues. In DNA form, the CDR3 reads TGCGCCAGCAGCTTGGTGGACAGGGGGGCCTACGAGCAGTACTTC. It is translated as CASSLVDRGAYEQYF.